This T cell receptor beta chain was found in a study of shared clonotypes between healthy human individuals. In germline, CDR1 is MNHEY, CDR2 SVGAGI. The CDR3 extends over 15 amino acids. With 2 bases removed from V and 6 bases from J, the gap between germline ends came to 16 bases. Study-level results: Several donors had around 5% of their naive CD4 clonotypes in common.

As to this clone: Its antigen is as yet unknown.

The table came from immunoSEQ multiplex PCR; TCRdb's copy has only in-frame clones and leaves some out. The sample carries under 300,000 clones, under 80% recorded once. The sample consisted of memory CD4+ T cells sorted from blood. Subset here: CD45RA-negative fraction. The chain couples TRBV6-5 to TRBJ1-2; D is unresolved. The receptor's source is a man younger than 40 in good health. This chain's CDR3 is CASSYDGPRQNGYTF. In DNA, the CDR3 is TGTGCCAGCAGTTACGATGGCCCTAGGCAAAATGGCTACACCTTC.